These 21 T cell receptor beta chains were sequenced from one sample in a study of shared clonotypes between healthy human individuals. Clones were read by immunoSEQ multiplex PCR, and TCRdb kept only the in-frame ones, dropping some. The sample lists approximately 2.4 million clones, more than 90% occurring once. Material for sequencing was naive CD4+ T cells sorted from blood. Subset specified: CD45RA+ positively selected. These receptors were obtained from a man between 18 and 35 years old in good health.

The chain employs TRBV18 and TRBJ1-6; 11 bases are a match to TRBD1. After removal of 3 bases from V and 9 bases from J, the junction contained 7 bases not matched to a gene. The CDR3 is 16 residues long. Germline values: CDR1 KGHSH, CDR2 LQKENI. CDR3 sequence reads: CASSPGTGGSGSPLHF. The CDR3 DNA sequence: TGTGCCAGCTCACCCGGGACAGGGGGGTCGGGTTCACCCCTCCACTTT.

The gene calls are TRBV10-3 and TRBJ1-2; TRBD1 is a possible D gene (5 bases). This CDR3 is 15 amino acids long. CDR1 and CDR2 (germline): ENHRY, SYGVKD. The ends were cut back, 6 bases at V and 4 bases at J, with 18 bases in the middle. Written as DNA, the CDR3 is TGTGCCATCAGCCCCAGGGACGGTCAGGGCTATGGCTACACCTTC. This sequence encodes CAISPRDGQGYGYTF.

The chain employs TRBV18 and TRBJ2-7, with 8 bases aligning to TRBD2. CDR3 length: 16 residues. CDR1 and CDR2 (germline): KGHSH, LQKENI. J lost 3 bases, V lost 3 bases, and 10 bases had no gene match. This CDR3 reads CASSPPTGGIRYEQYF. The CDR3 DNA is TGTGCCAGCTCACCCCCCACGGGAGGGATTCGCTACGAGCAGTACTTC.

The genes are TRBV6-1 and TRBJ2-1; 10 bases agree with TRBD2. From germline, CDR1 is MNHNS and CDR2 SASEGT. J gave up 10 bases and V 2 bases, and 8 bases lay outside the gene matches. CDR3 length: 15 amino acids. The CDR3 loop is CASSEFSGGPGEQFF. The CDR3 nucleotides read TGTGCCAGCAGTGAATTTAGCGGGGGGCCGGGAGAGCAGTTCTTC.

The chain employs TRBV2 and TRBJ2-7; D is unclear. With 4 bases removed from V and 5 bases from J, the gap between germline ends came to 6 bases. Germline-derived CDR1 and CDR2 are SNHLY and FYNNEI. The CDR3 loop spans 11 amino acids. CDR3 in amino acids: CASSVAHEQYF. In nucleotides, the CDR3 is TGTGCCAGCAGTGTTGCCCACGAGCAGTACTTC.

The V and J genes are TRBV5-8 and TRBJ2-7; no definite D call. The CDR3 sequence is 15 residues long. V shed 1 base and J shed 2 bases, with 13 bases lying between them. CDR1 is SGHTS, CDR2 YDEGEE, per germline. For the CDR3, the DNA is TGTGCCAGCAGCTTGCATCCTGGGATGACCTACGAGCAGTACTTC. This encodes CASSLHPGMTYEQYF.

With regard to this clone: Different DNA sequences within this sample yield the same CDR3. V usage is TRBV6-6 and J usage is TRBJ2-7; D is possibly TRBD2 (5 bases). V lost 0 bases and J lost 0, with 6 bases in between. Germline assignment: CDR1 MNHNY and CDR2 SVGAGI (reference sequence). The CDR3 sequence is 14 residues long. As DNA, the CDR3 is TGTGCCAGCAGTTACTCCGGGAACTCCTACGAGCAGTACTTC. It specifies CASSYSGNSYEQYF.

The chain has TRBV4-1 and TRBJ2-3; the match to TRBD2 covers 11 bases. The V and J ends lost 1 base and 9 bases, in that order; junction bases with no gene match: 9. The CDR3 is made up of 16 amino acids. The germline gives CDR1 MGHRA, CDR2 YSYEKL. This CDR3 is CASSQGPGSGGGTQYF. The CDR3 DNA is TGCGCCAGCAGCCAAGGCCCGGGTAGCGGGGGGGGAACGCAGTATTTT.

The rearrangement links TRBV28 to TRBJ1-2; 9 nucleotides agree with TRBD1. V lost 4 bases and J lost 8; bases outside the gene matches: 8. Germline lookup yields CDR1 MDHEN and CDR2 SYDVKM. CDR3 length: 14 residues. The CDR3 DNA sequence: TGTGCCAGCAGTTCACAGGGGGCGAGAACAGGCTACACCTTC. Its translation is CASSSQGARTGYTF.

The chain employs TRBV30 and TRBJ2-7; a possible D gene is TRBD1 (6 bases). The germline V gene encodes CDR1 GTSNPN and CDR2 SVGIG (reference sequence). Trimming cost V 2 bases and J 4 bases, with 18 bases left between them. The CDR3 spans 15 residues. CDR3 coding DNA: TGTGCCTGGAGTACACCCCACAGGGCTTGGTACGAGCAGTACTTC. It specifies CAWSTPHRAWYEQYF.

The chain uses TRBV5-1 and TRBJ2-5, with TRBD2 as a possible D gene (6 bases). Per the germline V gene, CDR1 is SGHRS and CDR2 is YFSETQ. This CDR3 has 15 residues. V was cut by 4 bases and J by 5 bases, with 18 bases left in between. CDR3 DNA sequence: TGCGCCAGCAGCCTGGGGGTGGCAAGCGGGGAGACCCAGTACTTC. It translates to CASSLGVASGETQYF.

The V call is TRBV2, the J call TRBJ1-4; 10 bases align to TRBD1. This CDR3 contains 14 residues. V was clipped by 8 bases and J by 8 bases; unmatched bases: 8. Looked up from germline, CDR1 is SNHLY and CDR2 is FYNNEI. CDR3 sequence: CASERDRGEEKLFF. As DNA, the CDR3 is TGTGCCAGCGAAAGGGACAGGGGTGAGGAAAAACTGTTTTTT.

This clone appeared a single time. The gene calls are TRBV5-1 and TRBJ1-4; D is perhaps TRBD1 (5 bases). Trimming cost V 5 bases and J 5 bases, with 16 bases left between them. Per the germline V gene, CDR1 is SGHRS and CDR2 is YFSETQ. This CDR3 comprises 15 residues. CDR3: CASRSGGENNEKLFF. CDR3 in DNA: TGCGCCAGCAGGTCGGGAGGGGAGAACAATGAAAAACTGTTTTTT.

This clone was found once. The gene calls are TRBV28 and TRBJ1-3; weak D call: TRBD1 (5 bases). The CDR3 is made up of 14 amino acids. CDR1 and CDR2 from the germline V gene are MDHEN and SYDVKM. V was cut by 7 bases and J by 3 bases, with 13 bases left in between. The CDR3 sequence: CASTREAVGNTIYF. The CDR3 nucleotides read TGTGCCAGCACCAGGGAGGCGGTTGGAAACACCATATATTTT. The variable domain in full, with the rest retrieved from reference TRBV28 and TRBJ1-3, is DVKVTQSSRYLVKRTGEKVFLECVQDMDHENMFWYRQDPGLGLRLIYFSYDVKMKEKGDIPEGYSVSREKKERFSLILESASTNQTSMYLCASTREAVGNTIYFGEGSWLTVV.

The J gene is TRBJ2-7, the V gene TRBV30; D possibly uses TRBD1 or TRBD2 (5 bases each). Germline CDR1 and CDR2: GTSNPN and SVGIG (reference sequence). V was trimmed by 6 bases and J by 1 base, leaving 13 bases between them. The CDR3 has 13 amino acids. Here the CDR3 DNA reads TGTGCCTGCCCCGGGACGGGATCCTACGAGCAGTACTTC. This translates into CACPGTGSYEQYF.

The rearrangement joins TRBV5-1 to TRBJ2-2, with 11 bases matching TRBD2. V lost 2 bases and J lost 3; bases outside the gene matches: 3. This CDR3 contains 16 residues. Germline V gene data show CDR1 as SGHRS and CDR2 as YFSETQ. The CDR3 bases are TGCGCCAGCAGCTTATCGGGACTAGCGGACACCGGGGAGCTGTTTTTT. This encodes CASSLSGLADTGELFF.

The count of this clone is one. This sequence joins TRBV6-6 and TRBJ2-3; weak D call: TRBD2 (5 bases). CDR3 length equals 15 residues. V shed 6 bases and J shed 2 bases, with 15 bases lying between them. The V gene's germline CDR1 is MNHNY and CDR2 SVGAGI (reference sequence). Here the CDR3 reads CASSPGVGNTDTQYF. The DNA of the CDR3 is TGTGCCAGCAGCCCCGGGGTAGGCAACACAGATACGCAGTATTTT.

J is TRBJ2-7 and V is TRBV11-2; TRBD1 matches 8 bases. CDR1 and CDR2 (germline): SGHAT, FQNNGV. V shed 5 bases and J 7 bases; nucleotides not matched to a gene: 10. This CDR3 has 14 residues. The CDR3 DNA follows: TGTGCCAGCAGCCTGGGACAGGCCCTGGGAGAGCAGTACTTC. Residues: CASSLGQALGEQYF.

The V and J genes are TRBV2 and TRBJ2-2; 8 nucleotides match TRBD1. Germline V gene lookup returns CDR1 SNHLY and CDR2 FYNNEI. This CDR3 comprises 17 residues. Trimming cost V 2 bases and J 2 bases; bases outside gene matches: 7. CDR3 amino acids: CASSETRTGTNTGELFF. The CDR3 DNA sequence: TGTGCCAGCAGTGAAACACGGACAGGGACCAACACCGGGGAGCTGTTTTTT.

In DNA, the CDR3 is TGCGCCAGCAGCCAGGGTCGGGGGCGTACTGAAGCTTTCTTT. Its translation: CASSQGRGRTEAFF. The rearrangement joins TRBV4-1 to TRBJ1-1, with a possible D match to TRBD1 (6 bases). Germline V gene sequence: CDR1 MGHRA, CDR2 YSYEKL. The CDR3 is 14 amino acids. Trimming left V 3 bases short and J 5 bases short, with 13 bases between.

This chain joins TRBV11-2 and TRBJ2-5; D is unresolved. CDR3 length: 13 residues. Germline V lookup: CDR1 SGHAT, CDR2 FQNNGV. The V and J ends lost 6 bases and 1 base respectively, with 9 bases between them. CDR3 sequence: CASRGAVQETQYF. CDR3 nucleotide sequence: TGTGCCAGCAGGGGTGCGGTCCAAGAGACCCAGTACTTC.